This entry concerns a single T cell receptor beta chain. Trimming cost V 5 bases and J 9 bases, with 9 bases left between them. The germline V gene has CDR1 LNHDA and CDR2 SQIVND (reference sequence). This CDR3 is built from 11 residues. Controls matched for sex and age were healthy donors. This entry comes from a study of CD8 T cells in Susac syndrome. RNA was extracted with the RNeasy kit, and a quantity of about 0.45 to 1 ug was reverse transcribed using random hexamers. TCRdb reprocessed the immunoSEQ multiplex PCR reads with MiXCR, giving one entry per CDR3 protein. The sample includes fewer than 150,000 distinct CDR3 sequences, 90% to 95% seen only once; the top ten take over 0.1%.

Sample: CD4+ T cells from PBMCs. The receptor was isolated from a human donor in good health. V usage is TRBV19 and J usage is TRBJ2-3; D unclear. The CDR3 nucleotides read TGTGCCAGTAGTCAGAGTTTGACGCAGTATTTT. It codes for CASSQSLTQYF. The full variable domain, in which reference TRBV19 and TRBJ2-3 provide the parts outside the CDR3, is DGGITQSPKYLFRKEGQNVTLSCEQNLNHDAMYWYRQDPGQGLRLIYYSQIVNDFQKGDIAEGYSVSREKKESFPLTVTSAQKNPTAFYLCASSQSLTQYFGPGTRLTVL.